This TCR beta chain stems from a study of blood T cell repertoires in COVID-19. Study-wide context: The United States, Italy and Spain provided the acute and convalescent COVID-19 samples. PBMCs, B-cell-depleted T cells, or T cells were the source of the cDNA or gDNA that made up the material.

Seattle's enrolled individuals joined amid active infection and were then monitored longitudinally. J lost 7 bases, V lost 4 bases, and 6 bases had no gene match. CDR3 length equals 14 residues. The germline gives CDR1 SGHDT, CDR2 YYEEEE. Study processing details: It was from reference gene primer amplification that nucleated cell counts were estimated. The data were produced by immunoSEQ multiplex PCR, yet TCRdb's version contains in-frame clones alone and is incomplete. V and J calls and clone size are as listed in that table; D and trimming were resolved from the DNA. The sample has about 440,000 clones; around 89% are singletons.

Sample: peripheral blood. The rearrangement joins TRBV5-6 to TRBJ1-5; TRBD1 matches 9 bases. This TCR derives from a woman aged 45 to 65 with COVID-19, enrolled during active disease. The CDR3 DNA follows: TGTGCCAGCAGCGCGGGACAGGGACGGCAGCCCCAGCATTTT. Its translation: CASSAGQGRQPQHF. Complete variable domain (other parts from reference TRBV5-6 and TRBJ1-5): DAGVTQSPTHLIKTRGQQVTLRCSPKSGHDTVSWYQQALGQGPQFIFQYYEEEERQRGNFPDRFSGHQFPNYSSELNVNALLLGDSALYLCASSAGQGRQPQHFGDGTRLSIL.